Many counts were recorded for the clone carrying this TCR beta chain. What it binds is not known. The source of the sample is a study of blood T cells in healthy people across ages. Trimming removed 5 bases from V and 5 bases from J, with 15 bases in between. The CDR3 covers 15 residues. Germline values: CDR1 LGHNA, CDR2 YSLEER. Regarding the study as a whole: TCR beta diversity, measured per million T cells, fell in a roughly linear way with age. Unknown CMV status may confound age-related changes in expanded clones.

Combining a sample-barcoded 5' primer with a J-beta primer mix, a second PCR ran for 7 to 11 cycles. Every molecule of cDNA carried a tag from a template-switch adaptor with 12 random nucleotides. Each CDR3 protein gets one entry after TCRdb re-called the 5' RACE reads with MiXCR. The sample shows hundreds of thousands of distinct CDR3 sequences, around 24% of them seen only once. These same records also appear under a second study, on T cells of mothers and their children. That paper states: All extracted RNA went into cDNA synthesis, about 1.4 ug per 15 ul.

The sequencing sample was made of blood. The clonotype comes from a boy between 10 and 17 years old in good health. This chain joins TRBV4-3 and TRBJ1-4; D is perhaps TRBD1 (6 bases). CDR3: CASSVRTDRNEKLFF. The DNA for the CDR3 is TGCGCCAGCAGCGTTCGGACAGATAGAAATGAAAAACTGTTTTTT.